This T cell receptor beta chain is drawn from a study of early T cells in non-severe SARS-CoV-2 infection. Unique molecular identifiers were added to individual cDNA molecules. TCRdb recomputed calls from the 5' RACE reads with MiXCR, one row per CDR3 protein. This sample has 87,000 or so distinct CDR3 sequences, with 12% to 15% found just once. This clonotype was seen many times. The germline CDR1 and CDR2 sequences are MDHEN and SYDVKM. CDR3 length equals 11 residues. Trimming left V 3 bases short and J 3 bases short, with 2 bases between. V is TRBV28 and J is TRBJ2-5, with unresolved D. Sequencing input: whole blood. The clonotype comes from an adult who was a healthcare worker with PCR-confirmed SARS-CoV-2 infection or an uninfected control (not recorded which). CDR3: CASSLEETQYF. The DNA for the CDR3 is TGTGCCAGCAGTTTGGAAGAGACCCAGTACTTC.